This entry lists 6 T cell receptor beta chains sequenced from one sample in a study of cytomegalovirus exposure and HLA in healthy donors. Generated by immunoSEQ multiplex PCR, the TCRdb table keeps only in-frame clones and is missing some. The sample holds 90,000 to 150,000 clones; 85% to 90% are singletons and the top ten take 6% to 7%. Sequencing was done on a sample of PBMCs. The source is a woman younger than 35 in good health and CMV-seropositive.

The rearrangement joins TRBV2 to TRBJ2-3; 9 bases are a match to TRBD2. V was clipped by 10 bases and J by 1 base; unmatched bases: 12. The CDR3 loop spans 16 amino acids. Germline V lookup: CDR1 SNHLY, CDR2 FYNNEI. CDR3 coding DNA: TGTGCCATTAAGACTTGGACTAGCGTGGGCACAGATACGCAGTATTTT. Translated: CAIKTWTSVGTDTQYF.

The CDR3 protein is CASSLEMYVQHQINEQFF. The CDR3 DNA follows: TGTGCCAGCAGCTTAGAGATGTACGTCCAACACCAGATAAATGAGCAGTTCTTC. The gene calls are TRBV7-9 and TRBJ2-1; the D is unclear. CDR1 SEHNR and CDR2 FQNEAQ come from the germline V gene (reference sequence). The V end lost 1 base, the J end lost 7 bases, and 23 bases lay between the germline ends. The CDR3 consists of 18 residues.

V gene TRBV30 combines with J gene TRBJ2-3, with a possible D match to TRBD1 (6 bases). Looked up from germline, CDR1 is GTSNPN and CDR2 is SVGIG (reference sequence). V was shortened by 0 bases and J by 6 bases, with 10 bases between the two germline ends. This CDR3 has 13 residues. The CDR3 here is CAWSVMGADTQYF. The CDR3 nucleotides are TGTGCCTGGAGTGTAATGGGGGCCGATACGCAGTATTTT.

J is TRBJ2-1 and V is TRBV2; a possible D gene is TRBD2 (6 bases). Germline CDR1 SNHLY, CDR2 FYNNEI. V lost 5 bases to trimming and J lost 5 bases, with 22 bases between them. The CDR3 length is 17 residues. The CDR3 DNA reads TGTGCCAGCAGTTTACTAGCCGACGGTTTGGGTCACAATGAGCAGTTCTTC. Amino acids: CASSLLADGLGHNEQFF.

This sequence joins TRBV4-1 and TRBJ2-2, with D possibly matching TRBD1 (6 bases). V lost 0 bases to trimming and J lost 6 bases, with 8 bases between them. Germline loops: CDR1 MGHRA, CDR2 YSYEKL. CDR3 length: 14 residues. DNA for the CDR3: TGCGCCAGCAGCCAAGACAACAGGGCCGGGGAGCTGTTTTTT. Translating it yields CASSQDNRAGELFF.

The gene calls are TRBV9 and TRBJ1-6; possibly TRBD1 for D (6 bases). The germline gives CDR1 SGDLS, CDR2 YYNGEE. V lost 2 bases, J lost 1 base, and 10 bases lay in between. The CDR3 has 16 amino acids. The CDR3 here is CASSVGQGSYNSPLHF. As DNA, the CDR3 is TGTGCCAGCAGCGTCGGGCAGGGGTCCTATAATTCACCCCTCCACTTT.